The T cell receptor beta chain under discussion was sequenced for a study of cytomegalovirus exposure and HLA in healthy donors. Whole-study findings and limits: Rarity characterized most TCR sequences, yet some public TCRs appeared in many donors.

A word on this clone: What it binds is unknown.

Profiled with immunoSEQ multiplex PCR; TCRdb holds only in-frame clones, not every one. Of over 250,000 clones listed, approximately 90% are singletons. This sequence was found in a young woman in good health and CMV-seropositive. The sequenced sample was PBMCs.

The CDR3 nucleotides are TGTGCCAGCAGCCCATTACTAGCGGCTGGTAACGAGCAGTACTTC. As protein: CASSPLLAAGNEQYF. The rearrangement joins TRBV7-6 to TRBJ2-7; 8 bases map to TRBD2. Germline V gene sequence: CDR1 SGHVS, CDR2 FNYEAQ. Losses at the gene ends were 5 bases for V and 5 bases for J; bases not matched to a gene: 11. The CDR3 contains 15 residues.